A single sample is the source of the 17 T cell receptor beta chains below, sequenced in a study of CD8+ T cells in alopecia areata. As for treatment: oral pan-JAK inhibitor, 5-10 mg twice daily. Extracted RNA was reverse transcribed into cDNA, the sequencing template. Method: immunoSEQ multiplex PCR; TCRdb's copy keeps in-frame clones and lacks some. Counted here are around 190,000 clones, 55% to 70% occurring once; the ten biggest clones make up 4% to 5%. The specimen comprised CD4+ T cells sorted from blood, sampled at week 4, from a patient treated with tofacitinib. Every receptor here comes from a human donor with alopecia areata.

This chain connects TRBV2 to TRBJ1-5; D is perhaps TRBD1 (5 bases). Germline CDR1 and CDR2: SNHLY and FYNNEI. The CDR3 sequence is 14 residues long. V was pared by 7 bases and J by 9 bases, with 19 bases between. CDR3 nucleotide sequence: TGTGCCAGCACCACCGACAGTCGCACAGGGCCCCAGCATTTT. Protein product: CASTTDSRTGPQHF.

The chain links TRBV30 to TRBJ1-2; no definite D call. Germline V lookup: CDR1 GTSNPN, CDR2 SVGIG (reference sequence). With 3 bases removed from V and 0 bases from J, the gap between germline ends came to 11 bases. The CDR3 is 14 residues long. The CDR3 nucleotides read TGTGCCTGGAGGCCGGGCCCAGCTAACTATGGCTACACCTTC. It translates to CAWRPGPANYGYTF.

This clone was found a few times. The rearrangement joins TRBV25-1 to TRBJ2-2; unclear D gene. The CDR3 totals 13 residues. Per germline, CDR1 MGHDK and CDR2 SYGVNS. V lost 4 bases, J lost 3 bases, and 6 bases lay in between. As DNA, the CDR3 is TGTGCCAGCAGTGGCGGTTACACCGGGGAGCTGTTTTTT. Translated, it gives CASSGGYTGELFF.

This clone has only a few counts. The V and J genes are TRBV2 and TRBJ2-1, with D possibly being TRBD1 or TRBD2 (5 bases each). Per the germline V gene, CDR1 is SNHLY and CDR2 is FYNNEI. V lost 8 bases to trimming and J lost 7 bases, with 18 bases between them. This CDR3 has 14 residues. CDR3 sequence (DNA): TGTGCCAGCGGACCCGGGACGCCGAGAAATGAGCAGTTCTTC. Translating it yields CASGPGTPRNEQFF.

The V call is TRBV5-1, the J call TRBJ1-1; D possibly corresponds to TRBD1 (6 bases). The CDR3 is 14 residues long. The V gene lost 4 bases and the J gene lost 0 bases, with 10 bases spanning the gap. Germline V gene lookup returns CDR1 SGHRS and CDR2 YFSETQ. The CDR3: CASSPGDLNTEAFF. Written as DNA, the CDR3 is TGCGCCAGCAGCCCAGGGGACCTGAACACTGAAGCTTTCTTT.

The chain has TRBV5-1 and TRBJ2-2, with D perhaps assigned TRBD1 or TRBD2 (5 bases each). Germline V CDR1 and CDR2: SGHRS, YFSETQ. V gave up 4 bases and J gave up 8 bases, with 12 bases separating them. This CDR3 has 13 residues. Here the CDR3 DNA reads TGCGCCAGCAGCGAGGGGCCGGCGGGGGAGCTGTTTTTT. This encodes CASSEGPAGELFF.

A note on this clone: The sample carries other DNA sequences with the same CDR3. The chain uses TRBV5-6 and TRBJ1-2, with TRBD1 matching over 7 bases. The CDR3 spans 13 residues. The germline gives CDR1 SGHDT, CDR2 YYEEEE. The V and J ends lost 1 base and 3 bases, in that order; junction bases with no gene match: 0. The CDR3, as DNA: TGTGCCAGCAGCTTGACAGGGGACTATGGCTACACCTTC. Translating it yields CASSLTGDYGYTF.

This clone was counted between two and nine times. V is TRBV5-1 and J is TRBJ2-2; D may correspond to TRBD1 or TRBD2 (5 bases each). The CDR3 spans 13 residues. Between the trimmed V and J ends, which lost 4 bases and 3 bases, there was a span of 7 bases. Per germline, CDR1 SGHRS and CDR2 YFSETQ. The CDR3 nucleotides read TGCGCCAGCAGCATGGGGGACACCGGGGAGCTGTTTTTT. It codes for CASSMGDTGELFF.

The chain joins TRBV7-2 to TRBJ1-6; D gene unclear. The CDR3 sequence is 12 residues long. V shed 2 bases and J shed 4 bases, with 0 bases lying between them. Germline V gives CDR1 SGHTA, CDR2 FQGNSA. The CDR3 sequence: CASSLYNSPLHF. As DNA, the CDR3 is TGTGCCAGCAGCTTATATAATTCACCCCTCCACTTT. Full variable domain (remainder filled in from reference TRBV7-2 and TRBJ1-6): GAGVSQSPSNKVTEKGKDVELRCDPISGHTALYWYRQSLGQGLEFLIYFQGNSAPDKSGLPSDRFSAERTGGSVSTLTIQRTQQEDSAVYLCASSLYNSPLHFGNGTRLTVT.

The chain couples TRBV4-2 to TRBJ2-2, with 10 bases that match TRBD2. Germline assignment: CDR1 LGHNA and CDR2 YNFKEQ. This CDR3 region has 18 residues. V shed 0 bases and J 0 bases; nucleotides not matched to a gene: 4. The CDR3, as DNA: TGTGCCAGCAGCCAAGAGGCCCTAGCGGGGGCGAACACCGGGGAGCTGTTTTTT. It yields the protein CASSQEALAGANTGELFF.

The rearrangement uses TRBV5-6 and TRBJ1-5; D call uncertain. This CDR3 has 13 residues. V lost 4 bases to trimming and J lost 5 bases, with 10 bases between them. Germline CDR1 SGHDT, CDR2 YYEEEE. This CDR3 reads CASSLMAHQPQHF. CDR3 bases: TGTGCCAGCAGCCTAATGGCTCATCAGCCCCAGCATTTT.

The chain has TRBV6-5 and TRBJ2-3, with unresolved D. The germline V gene has CDR1 MNHEY and CDR2 SVGAGI. The germline V and J ends were trimmed by 6 bases and 4 bases, with 5 bases remaining between them. The CDR3 consists of 11 residues. CDR3 residues: CASRGADTQYF. In DNA form, the CDR3 reads TGTGCCAGCAGGGGCGCAGATACGCAGTATTTT.

The V and J genes are TRBV13 and TRBJ2-4; the D call may be TRBD1 or TRBD2 (5 bases each). CDR1 and CDR2 (germline): PRHDT, FYEKMQ (reference sequence). V lost 5 bases and J 1 base, leaving 12 bases between the germline ends. The CDR3 length is 15 residues. The CDR3 DNA is TGTGCCAGCAGCGGACAACGGAGGGCCAAAAACATTCAGTACTTC. As protein: CASSGQRRAKNIQYF.

This chain links TRBV18 with TRBJ2-4; no reliable D call. V lost 3 bases and J 7 bases, leaving 10 bases between the germline ends. Germline values: CDR1 KGHSH, CDR2 LQKENI. The CDR3 has 13 residues. CDR3: CASSPNGINIQYF. The CDR3 nucleotides read TGTGCCAGCTCACCCAACGGCATCAACATTCAGTACTTC.

This clone was observed a handful of times. The chain carries TRBV5-1 and TRBJ1-5; no firm D call. Germline lookup yields CDR1 SGHRS and CDR2 YFSETQ. This CDR3 has 14 amino acids. Trimming pared 0 bases from V and 11 bases from J, leaving 15 bases between. The CDR3: CASSLDANMEAQHF. In DNA form, the CDR3 reads TGCGCCAGCAGCTTGGATGCAAACATGGAGGCCCAGCATTTT. Full variable domain (remainder filled in from reference TRBV5-1 and TRBJ1-5): KAGVTQTPRYLIKTRGQQVTLSCSPISGHRSVSWYQQTPGQGLQFLFEYFSETQRNKGNFPGRFSGRQFSNSRSEMNVSTLELGDSALYLCASSLDANMEAQHFGDGTRLSIL.

This clone showed up just a few times. The rearrangement links TRBV2 to TRBJ2-3, with D perhaps matching TRBD1 or TRBD2 (5 bases each). The V end lost 6 bases, the J end lost 4 bases, and 20 bases lay between the germline ends. Germline lookup yields CDR1 SNHLY and CDR2 FYNNEI. The CDR3 runs 16 residues. CDR3 nucleotides: TGTGCCAGCAGCCAATCGACAGCCCGGGATGCAGATACGCAGTATTTT. This gives the protein CASSQSTARDADTQYF.

This clone was counted only a few times. In DNA form, the CDR3 reads TGTGCCAGCAGTCGGACAGATACGCAGTATTTT. Translation: CASSRTDTQYF. The chain couples TRBV2 to TRBJ2-3; the D is unclear. V was shortened by 5 bases and J by 3 bases, with 3 bases between the two germline ends. Germline CDR1 SNHLY, CDR2 FYNNEI. The CDR3 loop spans 11 amino acids.